This T cell receptor (beta chain) is drawn from a study of a mutant IDH1 vaccine in newly diagnosed glioma (dated by TCRdb to 2020 to 2022). Background for the entire study: Patients were given eight vaccinations, in weeks 1, 3, 5, 7, 11, 15, 19 and 23, which matched visits V03 through V10. Of the 25 to 40 treated patients, about 62% were male and approximately 40% were female, and the mean age was 40.4 years. Longitudinal TCRB deep sequencing was done for 25 to 30 treated patients, wherever samples were available for exploratory analyses. Vaccination began 4-6 weeks after radiotherapy alone, or alongside temozolomide cycles in the chemotherapy-containing groups. Peripheral blood was collected at six visits: V03 (baseline), V05, V07, V10, V12 and V13. Before enrollment, most patients had been given radiochemotherapy with temozolomide as standard therapy, while the rest had received either radiotherapy alone or temozolomide alone.

In the paper's terms, the time point label means: week 11, during vaccination. A 20-mer mutant IDH1 peptide at 300 micrograms in Montanide made up each vaccine dose, which was injected subcutaneously together with topical imiquimod. The donors had newly diagnosed IDH1-mutant astrocytomas of WHO grade 3 or 4 that showed loss of nuclear ATRX. The samples were drawn from NOA16, a multicentre, single-arm, open-label phase I trial in Germany that tested a mutant IDH1 peptide vaccine in humans for the first time. Genomic DNA for TCRB sequencing was extracted from EDTA blood using the DNeasy Blood and Tissue Kit. Study-wide conclusions, independent of this receptor: Immune responses induced by the vaccine were seen in roughly 95% of patients across multiple MHC alleles. PBMC samples for TCRB deep sequencing were selected based on availability. The authors noted that analyses of patient blood samples could not be reproduced because of sample limitations. Pseudoprogression appeared unrelated to alterations in the top peripheral T cell clonotypes detected by TCRB sequencing.

Looking up the germline V gene (reference sequence) yields CDR1 MNHEY and CDR2 SMNVEV. The CDR3 sequence holds 16 residues, the cysteine and phenylalanine included. The retained sequence is limited to the CDR3, 48 bases, with the frame set at the first base. V is trimmed back by 4 bases and J by 4 bases, and the junction contains 13 bases that no gene match accounts for. As for this clone: Its cognate antigen has yet to be identified. No much larger clone is present one base from it, and per-base qualities are unavailable.

The library relied on the immunoSEQ multiplex PCR assay. Rearranged TCR beta chain sequences were amplified using the hsTCRB Kit according to the manufacturer's protocol. TCRB libraries were sequenced on an Illumina MiSeq. Per the source publication's procedure: The proprietary platform of the kit vendor was used for demultiplexing, trimming and gene mapping. TCRdb took this table from immuneACCESS and kept in-frame rearrangements with V and J called. Such tables lack part of the clones; where checked against another copy, unresolved V genes explain under half of the gap, and the rest is unexplained. The DNA gave D and trimming, while V, J and clone size come from that table. This sample gives about 120,000 clones in total; about nine tenths of them show up just once. The ten top clones hold 0.6% to 0.7% of the sample.

The sequencing here drew on PBMCs, taken from a glioma patient whose treatment included an IDH1 peptide vaccine. The sequence came from a woman in her forties or fifties with glioma. This receptor chain uses TRBV27 and TRBJ2-7; a stretch of 7 junction bases matches TRBD2. The CDR3: CASSSVSPGGIYEQYF. The bases are TGTGCCAGCAGTTCCGTTTCGCCGGGGGGAATATACGAGCAGTACTTC.